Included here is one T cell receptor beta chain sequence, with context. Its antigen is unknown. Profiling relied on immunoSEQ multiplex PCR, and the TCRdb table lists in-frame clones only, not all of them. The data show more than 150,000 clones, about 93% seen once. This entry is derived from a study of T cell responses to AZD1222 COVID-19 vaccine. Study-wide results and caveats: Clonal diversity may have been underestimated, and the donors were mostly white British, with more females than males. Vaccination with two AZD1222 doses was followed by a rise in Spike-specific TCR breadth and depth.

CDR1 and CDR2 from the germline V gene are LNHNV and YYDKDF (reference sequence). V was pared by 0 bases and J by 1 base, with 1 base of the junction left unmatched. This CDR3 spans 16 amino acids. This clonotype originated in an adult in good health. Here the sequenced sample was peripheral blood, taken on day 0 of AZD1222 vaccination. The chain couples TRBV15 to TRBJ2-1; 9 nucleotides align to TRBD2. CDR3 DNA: TGTGCCACCAGCAGAGAAAGCGGGAGGTCCTACAATGAGCAGTTCTTC. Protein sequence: CATSRESGRSYNEQFF.